This record concerns one T cell receptor beta chain sequence. Repertoires were generated with immunoSEQ multiplex PCR, while TCRdb's copy carries only in-frame clones and drops some. In the table there are 170,000 or so clones, just over 85% of which are singletons. This specimen comes from a study of blood T cell repertoires in COVID-19. CDR3 length: 15 amino acids. V lost 6 bases and J lost 0, with 14 bases in between. In germline, CDR1 is LNHNV, CDR2 YYDKDF (reference sequence). The chain links TRBV15 to TRBJ1-2; D is undetermined. The sequenced sample consisted of peripheral blood. This clonotype was obtained from a man aged 45-65 years with active or convalescent COVID-19. CDR3 coding DNA: TGTGCCACCAGACCTTCCGGCGGAGCTAACTATGGCTACACCTTC. Amino acid sequence: CATRPSGGANYGYTF. The whole variable domain, filled in from reference TRBV15 and TRBJ1-2, reads DAMVIQNPRYQVTQFGKPVTLSCSQTLNHNVMYWYQQKSSQAPKLLFHYYDKDFNNEADTPDNFQSRRPNTSFCFLDIRSPGLGDTAMYLCATRPSGGANYGYTFGSGTRLTVV.